This TCR beta chain came from a study of blood T cells in healthy people across ages. A second about 6 to 11 cycle PCR used barcoded and J-beta primers. TCRdb reprocessed the 5' RACE reads with MiXCR, giving one entry per CDR3 protein. This sample has some 1.8 million distinct CDR3 sequences, with 39% found just once. V was clipped by 0 bases and J by 9 bases; unmatched bases: 6. There are 15 residues in the CDR3. The germline V gene encodes CDR1 MGHRA and CDR2 YSYEKL. The TCR originated in a human donor in good health. The sample comprised blood. The chain uses TRBV4-1 and TRBJ2-1; 9 nucleotides align to TRBD2. CDR3 in DNA: TGCGCCAGCAGCCAAGATTGGCGGGGGGGCCTTGAGCAGTTCTTC. It encodes CASSQDWRGGLEQFF.